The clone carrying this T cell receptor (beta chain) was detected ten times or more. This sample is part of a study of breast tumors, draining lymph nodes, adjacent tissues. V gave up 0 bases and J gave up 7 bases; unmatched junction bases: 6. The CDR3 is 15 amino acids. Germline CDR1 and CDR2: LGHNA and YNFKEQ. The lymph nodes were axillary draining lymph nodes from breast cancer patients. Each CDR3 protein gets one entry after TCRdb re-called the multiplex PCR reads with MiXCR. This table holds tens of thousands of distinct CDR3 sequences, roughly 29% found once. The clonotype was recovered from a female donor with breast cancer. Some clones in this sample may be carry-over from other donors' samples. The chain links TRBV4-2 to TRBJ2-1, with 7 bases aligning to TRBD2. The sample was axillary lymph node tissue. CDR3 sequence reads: CASSQDWEGHNEQFF. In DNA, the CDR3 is TGTGCCAGCAGCCAAGATTGGGAGGGCCATAATGAGCAGTTCTTC.